These T cell receptor beta chains were read from a single sample in a study of cytomegalovirus exposure and HLA in healthy donors. Clones were sequenced by immunoSEQ multiplex PCR, and TCRdb holds only the in-frame ones, with some missing. This table has some 150,000 clones, around 79% appearing once. Sequenced sample: PBMCs. These receptors all come from a woman in her twenties or thirties in good health and CMV-seronegative. Each CDR3 is given with its conserved first and last residue. The D gene is left open where the match is weak. Clone size is not always given. Where it is, it says once, few, many or a class for expanded clones.

clone_size	d_call	v_call	j_call	cdr3_nt	cdr3_aa
.	TRBD2	TRBV19	TRBJ2-7	TGTGCCAGTAGTTTCTCCGGGACTAGCGTCTACGAGCAGTACTTC	CASSFSGTSVYEQYF
.	.	TRBV2	TRBJ2-2	TGTGCCAGCAGTGAAGTGGGCTTCCCCAACACCGGGGAGCTGTTTTTT	CASSEVGFPNTGELFF
once	.	TRBV9	TRBJ1-6	TGTGCCAGCAGCGTAGCAGGAAACTCACCCCTCCACTTT	CASSVAGNSPLHF
.	TRBD1	TRBV10-2	TRBJ1-6	TGCGCCAGCAGTGACGACAGGGGGAATTCACCCCTCCACTTT	CASSDDRGNSPLHF
.	TRBD1	TRBV5-6	TRBJ2-1	TGTGCCAGCAGCTCCGGGACAGGGGGACGTTACAATGAGCAGTTCTTC	CASSSGTGGRYNEQFF
.	.	TRBV5-1	TRBJ1-2	TGCGCCAGCAGCTTGGGGCAGGGTCCCGGAGATGGCTACACCTTC	CASSLGQGPGDGYTF
.	TRBD1	TRBV19	TRBJ2-7	TGTGCCAGTAGTCTAACCGGGACAGGGGTTGTCCACGAGCAGTACTTC	CASSLTGTGVVHEQYF
few	.	TRBV7-2	TRBJ1-6	TGTGCCAGCAGCTTACGGGGGGATAATTCACCCCTCCACTTT	CASSLRGDNSPLHF
.	TRBD1	TRBV9	TRBJ1-2	TGTGCCAGCAGCGCCGGCCTTGACAGGGGACGTGGCTACACCTTC	CASSAGLDRGRGYTF
.	TRBD1	TRBV7-3	TRBJ2-2	TGTGCCAGCAGCTTAACGGGACAGGGAGCGAACACCGGGGAGCTGTTTTTT	CASSLTGQGANTGELFF
.	.	TRBV11-2	TRBJ1-2	TGTGCCAGCAGCCAGAGAGAGGGGGAGGGCTACACCTTC	CASSQREGEGYTF
.	TRBD1	TRBV7-8	TRBJ1-2	TGTGCCAGCAGCTTAGGACAGGGGGGCCGCGGCTACACCTTC	CASSLGQGGRGYTF
.	.	TRBV30	TRBJ1-3	TGTGCCTGGGGTGCCCCAGACAGGGGAAACACCATATATTTT	CAWGAPDRGNTIYF
.	TRBD1	TRBV5-1	TRBJ1-1	TGCGCCAGCAGCCTCCGGGACAGGGGGAACACTGAAGCTTTCTTT	CASSLRDRGNTEAFF
few	TRBD2	TRBV20-1	TRBJ2-1	TGCAGTGGTTTAGCGGGGCGTGAGCAGTTCTTC	CSGLAGREQFF
few	.	TRBV14	TRBJ1-6	TGTGCCAGCAGGCAGGTGGATAATTCACCCCTCCACTTT	CASRQVDNSPLHF
.	.	TRBV11-2	TRBJ2-7	TGTGCCAGCAGCTTAGACCCAACTAGCTATCTCCCCCCCTACGAGCAGTACTTC	CASSLDPTSYLPPYEQYF
few	TRBD1	TRBV4-2	TRBJ2-7	TGTGCCAGCAGCCAAGGACAGGGGGCCTACGAGCAGTACTTC	CASSQGQGAYEQYF
.	TRBD1	TRBV2	TRBJ1-5	TGTGCCAGCAGCGGGACAGGGGTCCAGCCCCAGCATTTT	CASSGTGVQPQHF
.	TRBD1	TRBV9	TRBJ2-2	TGTGCCAGCAGCGTAGGGTGGTCAGGGGGCAACACCGGGGAGCTGTTTTTT	CASSVGWSGGNTGELFF
.	.	TRBV19	TRBJ1-6	TGTGCCAGTAGTATCCAGGGCAACCCTCAAGGGGCCCTCCACTTT	CASSIQGNPQGALHF
.	.	TRBV9	TRBJ1-1	TGTGCCAGCAGCGTTAGAGTGAACACTGAAGCTTTCTTT	CASSVRVNTEAFF
few	.	TRBV14	TRBJ2-2	TGTGCCAGCAGCCAAGGGCCCGTCCCCAGCGGGGAGCTGTTTTTT	CASSQGPVPSGELFF
.	TRBD1	TRBV9	TRBJ2-7	TGTGCCAGCAGCATACAGGGGGCCTACGAGCAGTACTTC	CASSIQGAYEQYF
.	.	TRBV5-1	TRBJ2-3	TGCGCCAGCAGCTTGGCAGGGCCTGGCACAGATACGCAGTATTTT	CASSLAGPGTDTQYF
.	.	TRBV11-2	TRBJ2-3	TGTGCCAGCAGCTTAGGAACAGGGAGCGCTCTCACAGATACGCAGTATTTT	CASSLGTGSALTDTQYF
once	.	TRBV7-2	TRBJ1-4	TGTGCCAGCAGCTCCGCCCGAGGGGAAAAACTGTTTTTT	CASSSARGEKLFF
.	TRBD1	TRBV14	TRBJ1-3	TGTGCCAGCAGGGGACAGGGGCTCTCTGGAAACACCATATATTTT	CASRGQGLSGNTIYF
.	TRBD1	TRBV15	TRBJ2-2	TGTGCCACCAGCAGAGGGACAGGTTACGCCGGGGAGCTGTTTTTT	CATSRGTGYAGELFF
.	TRBD2	TRBV27	TRBJ2-7	TGTGCCAGCAGTTCACGGTCCGGGGGGGACGAGCAGTACTTC	CASSSRSGGDEQYF
.	.	TRBV6-1	TRBJ2-3	TGTGCCAGCAGTCCCTGGGTCGGCGGAGATACGCAGTATTTT	CASSPWVGGDTQYF
.	.	TRBV5-1	TRBJ1-4	TGCGCCAGCACCCCCCGGGGGGCGGGGAATGAAAAACTGTTTTTT	CASTPRGAGNEKLFF
.	TRBD1	TRBV5-1	TRBJ1-5	TGCGCCAGCAGCCCGGGACAGGGCAATCAGCCCCAGCATTTT	CASSPGQGNQPQHF
.	.	TRBV7-8	TRBJ1-6	TGTGCCAGCAGCCCCAGGTCGACGTTTATCTCTAATTCACCCCTCCACTTT	CASSPRSTFISNSPLHF
.	.	TRBV9	TRBJ2-7	TGTGCCAGCAGCCCACAAATTAATACCTACGAGCAGTACTTC	CASSPQINTYEQYF
.	.	TRBV7-8	TRBJ1-1	TGTGCCAGCAGCTCCAACAGTCTAACTGAAGCTTTCTTT	CASSSNSLTEAFF
once	.	TRBV7-9	TRBJ2-4	TGTGCCAGCAGCTTAGCGCAATCCGGCATTCAGTACTTC	CASSLAQSGIQYF
.	TRBD1	TRBV27	TRBJ1-3	TGTGCCAGCAGTCAACAGGGGGGAGGTGGAAACACCATATATTTT	CASSQQGGGGNTIYF
.	.	TRBV6-5	TRBJ2-6	TGTGCCAGCAGTCACGAGTCTCCCGGGGCCAACGTCCTGACTTTC	CASSHESPGANVLTF
.	.	TRBV9	TRBJ1-2	TGTGCCAGCGTGGGGGGAGGAAGCTATGGCTACACCTTC	CASVGGGSYGYTF
.	.	TRBV9	TRBJ2-3	TGTGCCAGCAGCGCCGGAGGGGCCGTAGATACGCAGTATTTT	CASSAGGAVDTQYF
.	.	TRBV7-6	TRBJ1-5	TGTGCCAGCAGCCTGGCAGGGGACAGCAATCAGCCCCAGCATTTT	CASSLAGDSNQPQHF
.	.	TRBV6-6	TRBJ2-7	TGTGCCAGCAGTTCCCGGGTACACGAGCAGTACTTC	CASSSRVHEQYF
.	.	TRBV5-4	TRBJ2-1	TGTGCCAGCAGCCCCCGGGAGTCCAATGAGCAGTTCTTC	CASSPRESNEQFF
few	TRBD1	TRBV28	TRBJ1-2	TGTGCCAGCAGTTTATTACAGGGGGGAGGCACCTTC	CASSLLQGGGTF
.	.	TRBV11-3	TRBJ2-5	TGTGCCAGCAGCTCACAGGGAGAGACCCAGTACTTC	CASSSQGETQYF
.	TRBD1	TRBV5-6	TRBJ1-4	TGTGCCAGCAGCTTGGAAGGACAGGGCCGTGAAAAACTGTTTTTT	CASSLEGQGREKLFF
.	.	TRBV29-1	TRBJ2-1	TGCAGCGTTGGACAGGCAATCTACAATGAGCAGTTCTTC	CSVGQAIYNEQFF
.	.	TRBV14	TRBJ2-7	TGTGCCAGCAGCCAAGTGCAGGGTGGCGAGCAGTACTTC	CASSQVQGGEQYF
.	TRBD2	TRBV7-8	TRBJ2-7	TGTGCCAGCAGCCGGCGGGGGGCCTACGAGCAGTACTTC	CASSRRGAYEQYF
once	TRBD2	TRBV2	TRBJ2-3	TGTGCCAGCTCTAGCGGTAACACAGATACGCAGTATTTT	CASSSGNTDTQYF
.	TRBD1	TRBV6-1	TRBJ1-2	TGTGCCAGCAGTGTGGACAGGGTAAATGGCTACACCTTC	CASSVDRVNGYTF
.	.	TRBV6-5	TRBJ1-1	TGTGCCAGCAGTCTAGGGGCAAACACTGAAGCTTTCTTT	CASSLGANTEAFF
few	.	TRBV10-2	TRBJ2-1	TGCGCCAGCACCGAGGGCAAATACAATGAGCAGTTCTTC	CASTEGKYNEQFF
.	.	TRBV27	TRBJ2-7	TGTGCCAGCAGTTTAGTTTGGCAGGGCCAGTACGAGCAGTACTTC	CASSLVWQGQYEQYF